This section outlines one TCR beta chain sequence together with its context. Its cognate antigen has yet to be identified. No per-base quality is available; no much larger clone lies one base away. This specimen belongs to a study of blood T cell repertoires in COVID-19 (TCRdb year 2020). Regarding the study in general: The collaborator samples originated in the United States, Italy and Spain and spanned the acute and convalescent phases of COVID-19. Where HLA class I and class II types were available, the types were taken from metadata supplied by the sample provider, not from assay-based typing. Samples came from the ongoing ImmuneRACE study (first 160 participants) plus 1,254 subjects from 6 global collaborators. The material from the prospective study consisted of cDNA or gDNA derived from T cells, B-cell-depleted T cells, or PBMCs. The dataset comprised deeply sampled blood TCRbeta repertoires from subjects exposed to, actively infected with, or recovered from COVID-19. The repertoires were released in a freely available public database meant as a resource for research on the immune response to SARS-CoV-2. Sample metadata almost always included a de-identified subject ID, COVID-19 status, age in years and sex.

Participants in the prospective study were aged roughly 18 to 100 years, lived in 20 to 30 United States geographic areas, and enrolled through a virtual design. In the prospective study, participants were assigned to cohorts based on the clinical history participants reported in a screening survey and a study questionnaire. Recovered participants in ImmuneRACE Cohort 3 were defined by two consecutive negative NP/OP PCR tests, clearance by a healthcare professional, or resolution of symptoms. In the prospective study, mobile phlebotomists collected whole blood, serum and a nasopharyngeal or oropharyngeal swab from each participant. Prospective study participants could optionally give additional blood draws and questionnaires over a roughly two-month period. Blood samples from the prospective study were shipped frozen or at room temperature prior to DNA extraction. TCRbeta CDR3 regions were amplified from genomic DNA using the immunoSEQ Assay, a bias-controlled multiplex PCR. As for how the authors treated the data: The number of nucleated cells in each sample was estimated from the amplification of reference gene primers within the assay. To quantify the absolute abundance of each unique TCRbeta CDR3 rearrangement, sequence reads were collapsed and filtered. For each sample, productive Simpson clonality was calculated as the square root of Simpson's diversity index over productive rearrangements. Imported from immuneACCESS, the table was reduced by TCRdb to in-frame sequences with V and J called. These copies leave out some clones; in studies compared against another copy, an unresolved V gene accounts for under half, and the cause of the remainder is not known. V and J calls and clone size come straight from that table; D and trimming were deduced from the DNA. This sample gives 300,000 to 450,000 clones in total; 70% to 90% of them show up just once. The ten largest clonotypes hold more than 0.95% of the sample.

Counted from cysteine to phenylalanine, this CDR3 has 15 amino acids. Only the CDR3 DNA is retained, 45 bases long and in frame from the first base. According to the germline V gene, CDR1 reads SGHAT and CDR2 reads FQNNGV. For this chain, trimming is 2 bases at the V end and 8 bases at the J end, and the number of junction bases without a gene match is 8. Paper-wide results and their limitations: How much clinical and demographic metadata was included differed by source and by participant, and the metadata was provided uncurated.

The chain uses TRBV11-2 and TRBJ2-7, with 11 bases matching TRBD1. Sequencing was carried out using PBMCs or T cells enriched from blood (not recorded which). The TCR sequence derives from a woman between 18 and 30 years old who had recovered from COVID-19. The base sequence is TGTGCCAGCAGCTTAATGTTCGGACAGGGGGCGAAGCAGTACTTC. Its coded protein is CASSLMFGQGAKQYF.